There are a few counts of the clone carrying this T cell receptor (beta chain). Its antigen is as yet unknown. TCRdb ran MiXCR on the reads and lists one entry per CDR3 protein. The sample shows more than 250,000 distinct CDR3 sequences, roughly an eighth of them seen only once. These data are taken from a study of T cell repertoires in cytomegalovirus infection. The V and J ends lost 5 bases and 11 bases respectively, with 16 bases between them. The CDR3 is 13 amino acids. Study-level results: The response measured ex vivo was dominated by TCR beta clonotypes (HLA-C-restricted and CMV-specific).

Sequenced material: PBMCs. The chain uses TRBV12-3 or TRBV12-4 and TRBJ1-3, with D possibly being TRBD1 (5 bases). This receptor was taken from a human donor in good health (CMV status not recorded). Some clones in this sample may be carry-over from other donors' samples. The CDR3 loop reads CASSAGAGLPIYF. The CDR3 DNA sequence: TGTGCCAGCAGTGCCGGGGCGGGGTTGCCCATATATTTT.